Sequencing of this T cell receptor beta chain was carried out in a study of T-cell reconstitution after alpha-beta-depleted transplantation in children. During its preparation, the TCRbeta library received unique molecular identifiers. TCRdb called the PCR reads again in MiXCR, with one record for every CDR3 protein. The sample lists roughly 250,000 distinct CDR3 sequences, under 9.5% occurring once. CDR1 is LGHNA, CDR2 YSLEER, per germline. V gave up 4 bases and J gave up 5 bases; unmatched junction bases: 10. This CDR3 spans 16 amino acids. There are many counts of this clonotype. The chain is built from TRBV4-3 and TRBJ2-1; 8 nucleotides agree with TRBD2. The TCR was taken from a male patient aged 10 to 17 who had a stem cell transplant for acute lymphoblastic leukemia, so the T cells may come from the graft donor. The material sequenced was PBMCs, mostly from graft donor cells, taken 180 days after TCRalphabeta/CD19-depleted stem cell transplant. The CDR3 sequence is CASSLAQAGGNNEQFF. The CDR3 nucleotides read TGCGCCAGCAGCCTAGCCCAGGCGGGGGGTAACAATGAGCAGTTCTTC.